This T cell receptor beta chain was profiled in a study of T cell repertoires in ileal Crohn's disease. On the study more broadly: Surgery for a complication: stricturing in 61%, penetrating in about 39%.

In the case of this clone: The antigen remains undetermined.

Points from the study as a whole: Mucosal expansions were suggested to be mainly CD8 T cells.

CDR3 length: 14 amino acids. In germline, CDR1 is MDHEN, CDR2 SYDVKM. Trimming left V 2 bases short and J 2 bases short, with 7 bases between. The assay was immunoSEQ multiplex PCR, and TCRdb's table has in-frame clones only and misses some. The sample consists of some 6,600 clones, 75% to 85% of them appearing once. Patients were adults with ileal or ileocolonic Crohn's disease needing resection. The specimen was ileal tissue. The origin of this receptor is an adult with Crohn's disease. The chain recombines TRBV28 with TRBJ1-5; D remains unclear. The CDR3 DNA follows: TGTGCCAGCAGTTTAATTCGGGGCAATCAGCCCCAGCATTTT. Translation: CASSLIRGNQPQHF.